The entry below gives a single T cell receptor (beta chain) sequence along with its context. Some clones are missing from TCRdb's copy, which holds only in-frame ones; the method was immunoSEQ multiplex PCR. The sample has some 2.1 million clones, 90% to 95% seen once. CD45RO-negative CD8 cells positively selected for CCR7 made up the naive population, which excluded terminally differentiated effector memory CD45RA+ cells. The data were obtained in a study of shared clonotypes between healthy human individuals. Unmatched junction bases numbered 12, after V lost 4 bases and J lost 6 bases. CDR3 length: 17 residues. Per the germline V gene, CDR1 is LGHNA and CDR2 is YNFKEQ.

Sequenced input: naive CD8+ T cells from PBMCs. The chain links TRBV4-2 to TRBJ2-7; 13 nucleotides align to TRBD2. This TCR was recovered from a man younger than 35 in good health. Some clones in this sample may be carry-over from other donors' samples. The DNA for the CDR3 is TGTGCCAGCAGCCCCGGACTAGCGGGAGCCATTTTCGTCGAGCAGTACTTC. This gives the protein CASSPGLAGAIFVEQYF.